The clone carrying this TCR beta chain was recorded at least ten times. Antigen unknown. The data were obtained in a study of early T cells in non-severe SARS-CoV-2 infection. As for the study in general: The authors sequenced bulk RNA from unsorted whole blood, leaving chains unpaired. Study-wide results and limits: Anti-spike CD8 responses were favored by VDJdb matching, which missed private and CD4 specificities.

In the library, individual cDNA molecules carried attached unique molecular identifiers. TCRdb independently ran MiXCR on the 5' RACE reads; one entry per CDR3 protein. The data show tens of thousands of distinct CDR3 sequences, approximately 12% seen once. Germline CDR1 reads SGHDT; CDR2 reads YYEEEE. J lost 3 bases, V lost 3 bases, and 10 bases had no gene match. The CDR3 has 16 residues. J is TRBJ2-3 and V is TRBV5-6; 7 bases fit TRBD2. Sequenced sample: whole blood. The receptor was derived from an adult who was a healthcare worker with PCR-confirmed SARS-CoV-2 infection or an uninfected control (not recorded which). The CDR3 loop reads CASSSGGSLRTDTQYF. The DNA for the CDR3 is TGTGCCAGCAGCTCTGGCGGGAGTTTACGGACAGATACGCAGTATTTT. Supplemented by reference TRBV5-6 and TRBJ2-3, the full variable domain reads DAGVTQSPTHLIKTRGQQVTLRCSPKSGHDTVSWYQQALGQGPQFIFQYYEEEERQRGNFPDRFSGHQFPNYSSELNVNALLLGDSALYLCASSSGGSLRTDTQYFGPGTRLTVL.